This T cell receptor (beta chain) was found in a study of siplizumab effects on memory and regulatory T cells. Sequenced by immunoSEQ multiplex PCR; TCRdb stores in-frame clones only, minus some. The sample has about 100,000 clones, 75% to 95% seen once. Source material: CD4+ T cells sorted from blood. This TCR was recovered from a human donor in good health.

The CDR3 region has the DNA TGTGCCAGCAGCCTACAGGGTCCAAACACCATATATTTT. Translated, it gives CASSLQGPNTIYF. The chain is built from TRBV7-9 and TRBJ1-3; perhaps TRBD1 as D (6 bases). V shed 5 bases and J shed 6 bases, with 11 bases lying between them. This CDR3 comprises 13 residues. Germline CDR1 and CDR2: SEHNR and FQNEAQ (reference sequence).